One sample yielded the 16 T cell receptor beta chains listed below, sequenced in a study of beta chain features in type 1 diabetes. Every bit of the isolated RNA underwent reverse transcription, so sequencing read expressed TCRB transcripts. Some clones are missing from TCRdb's copy, which holds only in-frame ones; the method was immunoSEQ multiplex PCR. The repertoire consists of under 950,000 clones, with roughly 15% occurring once and the leading ten covering 0.02% to 0.03%. The sample taken for sequencing was naive CD4+ T cells from blood. Receptor source: a woman between 18 and 29 years old in good health.

V gene TRBV9 combines with J gene TRBJ2-1; 7 bases agree with TRBD2. J was trimmed by 3 bases and V by 1 base; bases with no gene match: 16. Germline V CDR1 and CDR2: SGDLS, YYNGEE. The CDR3 sequence is 19 residues long. CDR3 protein: CASSVRTFPAGEGYNEQFF. As DNA, the CDR3 is TGTGCCAGCAGCGTACGCACTTTTCCGGCGGGAGAGGGCTACAATGAGCAGTTCTTC.

V usage is TRBV5-1 and J usage is TRBJ2-7; 12 nucleotides match TRBD1. This CDR3 has 16 amino acids. Looked up from germline, CDR1 is SGHRS and CDR2 is YFSETQ. Germline trimming cut 0 bases from V and 5 bases from J; bases unmatched to any gene: 6. The CDR3 spells CASSLGGTGGSNEQYF. The DNA of the CDR3 is TGCGCCAGCAGCTTGGGAGGGACAGGGGGCTCGAACGAGCAGTACTTC. The variable domain in full, completed from reference TRBV5-1 and TRBJ2-7, reads KAGVTQTPRYLIKTRGQQVTLSCSPISGHRSVSWYQQTPGQGLQFLFEYFSETQRNKGNFPGRFSGRQFSNSRSEMNVSTLELGDSALYLCASSLGGTGGSNEQYFGPGTRLTVT.

This clone was detected a few times. The junction shows a germline mismatch at one end, possibly a read error. As DNA, the CDR3 is TGTGCCAGCAGTTACGGTCTGGGACAGGGGGCGGGAAACGCGGTCTTC. Translation gives CASSYGLGQGAGNAVF. The rearrangement links TRBV6-6 to TRBJ2-1, with 12 nucleotides matching TRBD1. CDR1 MNHNY and CDR2 SVGAGI come from the germline V gene (reference sequence). The CDR3 is 16 residues long.

Concerning this clone: The same CDR3 is also encoded by other DNA sequences in this sample. This sequence joins TRBV5-1 and TRBJ2-5; D is unresolved. The V end lost 4 bases, the J end lost 2 bases, and 3 bases lay between the germline ends. Germline V gives CDR1 SGHRS, CDR2 YFSETQ. This CDR3 comprises 11 residues. The CDR3: CASSNQETQYF. The DNA of the CDR3 is TGCGCCAGCAGCAATCAAGAGACCCAGTACTTC.

This clone showed up just a few times. This rearrangement joins TRBV27 to TRBJ2-7, with a tentative D call TRBD1 (6 bases). Germline CDR1 and CDR2: MNHEY and SMNVEV (reference sequence). The CDR3 runs 13 residues. With 3 bases removed from V and 5 bases from J, the gap between germline ends came to 11 bases. In DNA, the CDR3 is TGTGCCAGCAGTTTTCAGGGGTTCCACGAGCAGTACTTC. This sequence encodes CASSFQGFHEQYF.

This clone occurred a few times. In nucleotides, the CDR3 is TGTGCCATCAGGACTAACTCCTACGAGCAGTACTTC. Protein product: CAIRTNSYEQYF. The V and J genes are TRBV10-3 and TRBJ2-7, with TRBD2 as a possible D gene (5 bases). Germline values: CDR1 ENHRY, CDR2 SYGVKD. The length of the CDR3 is 12 residues. V gave up 6 bases and J gave up 0 bases, with 6 bases separating them.

This clone was observed a handful of times. V gene TRBV12-5 combines with J gene TRBJ2-3, with 7 bases aligning to TRBD2. This CDR3 comprises 15 residues. Germline V gene lookup returns CDR1 LGHNT and CDR2 FRNRAP. After removal of 3 bases from V and 2 bases from J, the junction contained 5 bases not matched to a gene. CDR3 coding DNA: TGTGCTAGTGGTTTAAGCGGGGATCCCACAGATACGCAGTATTTT. Protein product: CASGLSGDPTDTQYF.

The gene calls are TRBV5-6 and TRBJ1-2; 9 bases fit TRBD1. Germline V gives CDR1 SGHDT, CDR2 YYEEEE. The V segment lost 4 bases and the J segment 8 bases; nucleotides outside the gene matches: 9. The CDR3 totals 14 residues. CDR3: CASSRQGEVNGYTF. As DNA, the CDR3 is TGTGCCAGCAGCCGACAGGGGGAGGTTAACGGCTACACCTTC.

As concerns this clone: Other DNA sequences in the same sample also yield this CDR3. The J gene is TRBJ2-1, the V gene TRBV6-5; 10 positions agree with TRBD2. Germline-derived CDR1 and CDR2 are MNHEY and SVGAGI. Trimming at V came to 0 bases and at J to 4 bases, leaving 3 bases not matched to a gene. The CDR3 consists of 16 residues. CDR3 coding DNA: TGTGCCAGCAGTTACTCCGGACTAGCGGCATACAATGAGCAGTTCTTC. This translates into CASSYSGLAAYNEQFF.

There are a few counts of this clone. This chain links TRBV5-6 with TRBJ2-5; maybe TRBD1 (5 bases). CDR1 is SGHDT, CDR2 YYEEEE, per germline. V was shortened by 1 base and J by 5 bases, with 9 bases between the two germline ends. The CDR3 sequence is 13 residues long. CDR3 residues: CASSLIRVETQYF. CDR3 nucleotide sequence: TGTGCCAGCAGCTTGATCAGGGTCGAGACCCAGTACTTC.

This clone was picked up a small number of times. V and J are TRBV20-1 and TRBJ2-5, with unresolved D. The germline CDR1 and CDR2 sequences are DFQATT and SNEGSKA (reference sequence). Trimming shortened V by 6 bases and J by 7 bases, and 9 bases separated the two germline ends. The CDR3 totals 10 residues. DNA for the CDR3: TGCAGTGCAGCGTCGAGGACCCAGTACTTC. Its translation: CSAASRTQYF.

This clone has only a few counts. The chain recombines TRBV6-6 with TRBJ2-1, with D unclear. Trimming took off 2 bases at V and 2 bases at J, with 4 bases between the two ends. Germline CDR1 MNHNY, CDR2 SVGAGI (reference sequence). The CDR3 sequence is 13 residues long. The CDR3 DNA follows: TGTGCCAGCAGTTACCCCCCCTACAATGAGCAGTTCTTC. Translation gives CASSYPPYNEQFF.

This clone was picked up a small number of times. V and J are TRBV28 and TRBJ2-3, with D possibly TRBD1 on 5 matching bases. CDR1 and CDR2 from the germline V gene are MDHEN and SYDVKM. The CDR3 runs 17 residues. Trimming pared 5 bases from V and 6 bases from J, leaving 24 bases between. The CDR3 is CASSPLTSTALSDTQYF. The CDR3, as DNA: TGTGCCAGCAGTCCGCTCACATCGACAGCGTTGTCGGATACGCAGTATTTT.

The gene calls are TRBV7-2 and TRBJ2-1; D ambiguous. The germline CDR1 and CDR2 sequences are SGHTA and FQGNSA. V was cut by 3 bases and J by 4 bases, with 13 bases left in between. The CDR3 spans 15 residues. CDR3 sequence: CASSFTGNLYNEQFF. Written as DNA, the CDR3 is TGTGCCAGCAGCTTTACCGGAAACCTATACAATGAGCAGTTCTTC.

The CDR3 loop reads CASSQGRAVLRQYF. The CDR3 DNA sequence: TGCGCCAGCAGCCAAGGGAGGGCAGTTCTACGGCAGTACTTC. The V gene is TRBV4-3, the J gene TRBJ2-7; the D gene is possibly TRBD2 (6 bases). CDR1 and CDR2 from the germline V gene are LGHNA and YSLEER. The V end lost 1 base, the J end lost 9 bases, and 16 bases lay between the germline ends. This CDR3 is built from 14 residues.

V is TRBV16 and J is TRBJ1-2; TRBD1 might be the D (5 bases). Germline V CDR1 and CDR2: KGHSY, FQNENV. Trimming took off 4 bases at V and 5 bases at J, with 8 bases between the two ends. This CDR3 is built from 12 residues. CDR3 coding DNA: TGTGCCAGCAGCCCGCCAGGGTATGGCTACACCTTC. This translates into CASSPPGYGYTF.